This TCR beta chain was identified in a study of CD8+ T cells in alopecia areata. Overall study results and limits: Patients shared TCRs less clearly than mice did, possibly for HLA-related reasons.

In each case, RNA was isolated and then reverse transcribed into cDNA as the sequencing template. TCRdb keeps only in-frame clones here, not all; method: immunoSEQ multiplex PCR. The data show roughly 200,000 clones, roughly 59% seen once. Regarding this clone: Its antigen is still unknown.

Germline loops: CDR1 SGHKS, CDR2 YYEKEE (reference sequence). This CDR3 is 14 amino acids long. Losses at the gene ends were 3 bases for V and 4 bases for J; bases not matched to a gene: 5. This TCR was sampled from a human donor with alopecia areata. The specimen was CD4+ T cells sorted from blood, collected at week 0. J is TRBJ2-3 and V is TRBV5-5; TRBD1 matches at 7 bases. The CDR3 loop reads CASSYTTGSDTQYF. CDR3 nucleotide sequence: TGTGCCAGCAGCTACACGACAGGGTCAGATACGCAGTATTTT.